These T cell receptor beta chains were read from a single sample in a study of blood T cell repertoires in COVID-19. Method: immunoSEQ multiplex PCR; TCRdb's copy keeps in-frame clones and lacks some. Of roughly 200,000 clones in the sample, 70% to 90% were seen once. The material sequenced was peripheral blood. The receptors come from a woman aged 25-40 years with active or convalescent COVID-19. Both conserved end residues are part of each CDR3. The D gene is left open where the match is weak. The listing skips clone size in some rows; elsewhere it reads once, few, many or a size class.

16	TRBV5-4	TRBD2	TRBJ2-1	-	CASSLGAGGPGNEQFF	TGTGCCAGCAGCTTGGGAGCGGGGGGGCCAGGCAATGAGCAGTTCTTC
15	TRBV6-5	TRBD1	TRBJ1-2	once	CASSPGQGAVYGYTF	TGTGCCAGCAGTCCCGGACAGGGGGCAGTCTATGGCTACACCTTC
12	TRBV7-4	-	TRBJ1-1	-	CAPGGTGTEAFF	TGTGCCCCTGGGGGGACGGGCACTGAAGCTTTCTTT
15	TRBV27	-	TRBJ2-7	-	CASSPEGGTSYEQYF	TGTGCCAGCAGTCCCGAAGGCGGTACCTCCTACGAGCAGTACTTC
12	TRBV14	-	TRBJ2-7	-	CASSHGGYEQYF	TGTGCCAGCAGCCACGGCGGCTACGAGCAGTACTTC
13	TRBV4-1	-	TRBJ1-1	-	CASSHYGDAEAFF	TGCGCCAGCAGCCATTATGGAGACGCTGAAGCTTTCTTT
13	TRBV30	-	TRBJ1-3	-	CAWSWLAGNTIYF	TGTGCCTGGAGTTGGCTTGCAGGAAACACCATATATTTT
15	TRBV19	TRBD1	TRBJ1-4	-	CASSRAEGAGEKLFF	TGTGCCAGTAGTAGGGCGGAGGGGGCCGGAGAAAAACTGTTTTTT
12	TRBV9	-	TRBJ1-4	-	CASSGGGEKLFF	TGTGCCAGCAGCGGGGGAGGAGAAAAACTGTTTTTT
16	TRBV5-1	TRBD2	TRBJ2-2	once	CASSPVSGANTGELFF	TGCGCCAGCAGCCCCGTGAGCGGGGCGAACACCGGGGAGCTGTTTTTT
12	TRBV13	-	TRBJ1-2	-	CASSLGLRGYTF	TGTGCCAGCAGCTTAGGTCTGCGTGGCTACACCTTC
16	TRBV20-1	TRBD1	TRBJ1-2	-	CSASRQGAPVIYGYTF	TGCAGTGCTAGTCGGCAGGGGGCCCCAGTTATATATGGCTACACCTTC
18	TRBV9	TRBD1	TRBJ1-5	many	CASSPGPGGDRGNQPQHF	TGTGCCAGCAGCCCGGGCCCTGGGGGGGACAGGGGCAATCAGCCCCAGCATTTT
15	TRBV29-1	-	TRBJ2-1	-	CSVELWRSSYNEQFF	TGCAGCGTTGAACTGTGGAGGAGCTCCTACAATGAGCAGTTCTTC
13	TRBV5-5	-	TRBJ1-5	once	CASSFTGNQPQHF	TGTGCCAGCAGCTTCACCGGTAATCAGCCCCAGCATTTT